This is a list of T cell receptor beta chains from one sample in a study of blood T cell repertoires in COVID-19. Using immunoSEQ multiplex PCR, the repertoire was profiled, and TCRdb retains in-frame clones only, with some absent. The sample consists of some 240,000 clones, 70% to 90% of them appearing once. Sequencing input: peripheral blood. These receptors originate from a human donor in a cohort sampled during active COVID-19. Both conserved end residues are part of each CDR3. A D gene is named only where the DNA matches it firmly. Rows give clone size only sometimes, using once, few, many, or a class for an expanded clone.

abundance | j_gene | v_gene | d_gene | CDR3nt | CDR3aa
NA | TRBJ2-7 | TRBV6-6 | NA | TGTGCCAGCAGTTACCGGGGGTTCCCTATGGACTACGAGCAGTACTTC | CASSYRGFPMDYEQYF
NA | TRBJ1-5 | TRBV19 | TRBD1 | TGTGCCAGTAGTATATTAGGGACAGTAGGCAATCAGCCCCAGCATTTT | CASSILGTVGNQPQHF
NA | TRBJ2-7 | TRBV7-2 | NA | TGTGCCAGTTGTCAGGAGCGGAACTACGAGCAGTACTTC | CASCQERNYEQYF
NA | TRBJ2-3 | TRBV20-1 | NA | TGCAGTGTGGAGTCCGCAGATACGCAGTATTTT | CSVESADTQYF
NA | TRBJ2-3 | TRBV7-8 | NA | TGTGCCAGCAGCTTAAACCCTCCATTGATAGCCGATACGCAGTATTTT | CASSLNPPLIADTQYF
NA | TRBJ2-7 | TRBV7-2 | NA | TGTGCCAGCAGCTTAGTAGCCGGAGCCTACGAGCAGTACTTC | CASSLVAGAYEQYF
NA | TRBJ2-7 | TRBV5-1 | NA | TGCGCCAGCAGCCCGGACGGGGGGCGTAAGTACTTC | CASSPDGGRKYF
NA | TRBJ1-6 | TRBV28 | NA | TGTGCCAGCAGTTTATCGGGTTCACCCCTCCACTTT | CASSLSGSPLHF
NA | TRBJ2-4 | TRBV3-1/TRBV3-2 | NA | TGTGCCAGCAGCCAGAGGGGGGCCAAAAACATTCAGTACTTC | CASSQRGAKNIQYF
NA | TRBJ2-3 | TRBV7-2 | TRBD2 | TGTGCCAGCAGCTTACAAAGCGGGAGTGAAGATACGCAGTATTTT | CASSLQSGSEDTQYF
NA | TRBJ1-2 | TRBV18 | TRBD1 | TGTGCCAGCTCACCTGGACAGGGGGCCAGTGGCTACACCTTC | CASSPGQGASGYTF
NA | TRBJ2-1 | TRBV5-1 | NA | TGCGCCAGCAGCTTGGGGCAGGAATACAATGAGCAGTTCTTC | CASSLGQEYNEQFF
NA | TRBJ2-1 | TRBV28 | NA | TGTGCCAGCACTAAGGGGCTAGCCTACAATGAGCAGTTCTTC | CASTKGLAYNEQFF
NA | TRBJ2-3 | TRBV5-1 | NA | TGCGCCAGCAGCTCGAGCGTGTATACGCAGTATTTT | CASSSSVYTQYF
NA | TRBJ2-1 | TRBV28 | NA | TGTGCCAGCAGTCCCGGGGGAGTCAATGAGCAGTTCTTC | CASSPGGVNEQFF
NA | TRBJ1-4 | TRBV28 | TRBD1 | TGTGCCAGTAAACAGTTTATCGACAGGGAAACTGAAAAACTGTTTTTT | CASKQFIDRETEKLFF
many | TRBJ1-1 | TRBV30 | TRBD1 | TGTGCCTGCACAGCGGAACAAGGGACAGCGGCTGAAGCTTTCTTT | CACTAEQGTAAEAFF
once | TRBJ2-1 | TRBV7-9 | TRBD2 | TGTGCCAGCAGCTATGGACTAGCGGGAGGAAGCTCCTACAATGAGCAGTTCTTC | CASSYGLAGGSSYNEQFF
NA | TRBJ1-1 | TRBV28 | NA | TGTGCCAGCACCCAACCGCGGGGGAACACTGAAGCTTTCTTT | CASTQPRGNTEAFF
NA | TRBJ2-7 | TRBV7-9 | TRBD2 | TGTGCCAGCAGCTTACTAGCGGCAGCCAACGAGCAGTACTTC | CASSLLAAANEQYF
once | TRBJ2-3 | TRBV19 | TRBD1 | TGTGCCTCCCGCCGGGACAGTCCTAGCACAGATACGCAGTATTTT | CASRRDSPSTDTQYF
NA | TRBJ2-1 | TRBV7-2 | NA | TGTGCCAGCAGCTTAGAAGACAGGCGCGCCTACAATGAGCAGTTCTTC | CASSLEDRRAYNEQFF
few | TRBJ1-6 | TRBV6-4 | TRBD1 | TGTGCCAGCAGTTTGCAGGGGGACCATAATTCACCCCTCCACTTT | CASSLQGDHNSPLHF
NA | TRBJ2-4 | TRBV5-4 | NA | TGTGCCAGCAGCTTGGATCTGGGGAGAGAGAAAAACATTCAGTACTTC | CASSLDLGREKNIQYF
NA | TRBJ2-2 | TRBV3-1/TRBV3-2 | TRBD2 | TGTGCCAGCAGCGAACTAGCGAAGAACACCGGGGAGCTGTTTTTT | CASSELAKNTGELFF
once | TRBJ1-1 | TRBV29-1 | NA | TGCAGCGTCGGAGGTGTGAGAACTGAAGCTTTCTTT | CSVGGVRTEAFF
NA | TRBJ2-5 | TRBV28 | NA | TGTGCCAGCAGTTCACAGGGAGGGCGGGAGACCCAGTACTTC | CASSSQGGRETQYF
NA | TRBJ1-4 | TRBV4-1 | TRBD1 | TGCGCCAGCAGCCGACAGCGCGGACAGGGAGAAAAACTGTTTTTT | CASSRQRGQGEKLFF
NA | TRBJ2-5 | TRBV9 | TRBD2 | TGTGCCAGCAGCTTCCGACTAGCGGGGGGGCCTGGAGCCCAGTACTTC | CASSFRLAGGPGAQYF
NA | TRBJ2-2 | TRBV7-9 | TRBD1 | TGTGCCAGCAGCCCACTCCGGACAGGGCGCACCGGGGAGCTGTTTTTT | CASSPLRTGRTGELFF
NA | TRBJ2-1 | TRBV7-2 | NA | TGTGCCAGCAGCTTATTCAGGGGAACGAATGAGCAGTTCTTC | CASSLFRGTNEQFF
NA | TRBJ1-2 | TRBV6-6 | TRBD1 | TGTGCCAGCAGGAGGGGACAGGGGGATGGCTACACCTTC | CASRRGQGDGYTF
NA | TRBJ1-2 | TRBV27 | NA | TGTGCCAGCAGTTTATACGCGGAGGGGGGCTACACCTTC | CASSLYAEGGYTF
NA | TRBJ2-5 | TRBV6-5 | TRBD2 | TGTGCCAGCAGTTACGCCCGCGGGAGGGCCTGGGAGACCCAGTACTTC | CASSYARGRAWETQYF
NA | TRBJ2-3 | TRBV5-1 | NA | TGCGCCAGCAGCTTGGAGGGGCCGGAGACAGATACGCAGTATTTT | CASSLEGPETDTQYF
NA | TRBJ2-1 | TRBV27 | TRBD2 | TGTGCCAGCAGGGGACTAGCGGGAGATGGTGAGCAGTTCTTC | CASRGLAGDGEQFF
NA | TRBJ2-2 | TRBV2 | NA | TGTGCCAGGGGGGGACCTAGCGCGAGCACCGGGGAGCTGTTTTTT | CARGGPSASTGELFF
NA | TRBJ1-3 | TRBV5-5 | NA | TGTGCCAGCAGCTTGACGCCGACATCCCGCTCTGGAAACACCATATATTTT | CASSLTPTSRSGNTIYF
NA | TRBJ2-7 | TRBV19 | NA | TGTGCCAGTAGCCCGACAGGCCCCTACGAGCAGTACTTC | CASSPTGPYEQYF
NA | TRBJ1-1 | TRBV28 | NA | TGTGCCAGCAGTTCCGCCGGCGGTGATGAAGCTTTCTTT | CASSSAGGDEAFF